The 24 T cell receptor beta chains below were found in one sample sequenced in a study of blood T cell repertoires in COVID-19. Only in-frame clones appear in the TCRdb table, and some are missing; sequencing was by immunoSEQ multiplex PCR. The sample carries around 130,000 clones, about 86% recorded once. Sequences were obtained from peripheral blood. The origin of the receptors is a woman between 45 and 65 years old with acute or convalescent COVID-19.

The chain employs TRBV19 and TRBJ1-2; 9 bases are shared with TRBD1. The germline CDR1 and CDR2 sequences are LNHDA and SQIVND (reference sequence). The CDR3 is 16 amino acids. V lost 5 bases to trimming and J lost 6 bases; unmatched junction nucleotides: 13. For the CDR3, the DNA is TGTGCCAGTAGTCCCGGGACAGGGACTCTTGCGGATGGCTACACCTTC. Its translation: CASSPGTGTLADGYTF.

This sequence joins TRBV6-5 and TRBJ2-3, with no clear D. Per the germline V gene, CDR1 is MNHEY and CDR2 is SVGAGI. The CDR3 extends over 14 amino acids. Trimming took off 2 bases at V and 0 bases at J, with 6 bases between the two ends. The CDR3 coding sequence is TGTGCCAGCAGTTACGTGCGGAGCACAGATACGCAGTATTTT. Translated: CASSYVRSTDTQYF.

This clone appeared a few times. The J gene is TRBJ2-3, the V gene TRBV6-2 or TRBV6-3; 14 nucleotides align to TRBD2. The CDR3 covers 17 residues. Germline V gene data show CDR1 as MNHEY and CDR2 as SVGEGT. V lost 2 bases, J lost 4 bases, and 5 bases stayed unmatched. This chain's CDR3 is CASSYGTSGSLADTQYF. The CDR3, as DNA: TGTGCCAGCAGTTACGGGACTAGCGGGAGTCTAGCAGATACGCAGTATTTT.

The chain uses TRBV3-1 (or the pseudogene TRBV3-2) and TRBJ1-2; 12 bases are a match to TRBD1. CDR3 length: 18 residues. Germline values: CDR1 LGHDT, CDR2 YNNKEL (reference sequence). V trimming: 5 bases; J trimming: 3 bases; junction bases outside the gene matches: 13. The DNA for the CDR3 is TGTGCCAGCAGCTATTCCGGGACAGGGGGCTCCCCTTACTATGGCTACACCTTC. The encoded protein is CASSYSGTGGSPYYGYTF.

Written as DNA, the CDR3 is TGTGCCAGCAGCGTTCTAGGGGGTCGCTATGGCTACACCTTC. Protein product: CASSVLGGRYGYTF. The chain combines TRBV7-9 with TRBJ1-2; TRBD1 is a possible D gene (6 bases). Germline CDR1 and CDR2: SEHNR and FQNEAQ (reference sequence). V was trimmed by 5 bases and J by 4 bases, leaving 14 bases between them. The CDR3 covers 14 residues.

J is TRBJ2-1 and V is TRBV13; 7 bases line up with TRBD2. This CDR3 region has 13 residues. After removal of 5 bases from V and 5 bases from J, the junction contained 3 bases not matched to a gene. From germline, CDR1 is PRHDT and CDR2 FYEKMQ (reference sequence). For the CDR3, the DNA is TGTGCCAGCAGCCTGGGGAGGGACAATGAGCAGTTCTTC. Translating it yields CASSLGRDNEQFF.

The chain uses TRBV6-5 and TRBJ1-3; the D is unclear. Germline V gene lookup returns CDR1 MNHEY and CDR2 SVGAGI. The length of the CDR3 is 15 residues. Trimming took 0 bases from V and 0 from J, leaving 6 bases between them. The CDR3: CASSYSGNSGNTIYF. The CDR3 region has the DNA TGTGCCAGCAGTTACTCGGGCAACTCTGGAAACACCATATATTTT.

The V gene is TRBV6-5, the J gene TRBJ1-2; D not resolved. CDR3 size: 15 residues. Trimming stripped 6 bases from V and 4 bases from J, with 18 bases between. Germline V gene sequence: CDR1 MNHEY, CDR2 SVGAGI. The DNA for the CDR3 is TGTGCCAGCAGGCCCGGGCACGGGGTGGCCTATGGCTACACCTTC. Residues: CASRPGHGVAYGYTF.

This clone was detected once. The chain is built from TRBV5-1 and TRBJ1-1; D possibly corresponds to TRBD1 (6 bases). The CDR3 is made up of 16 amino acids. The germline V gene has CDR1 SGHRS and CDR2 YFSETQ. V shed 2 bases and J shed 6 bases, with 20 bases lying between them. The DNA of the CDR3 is TGCGCCAGCAGCTTCCTCCAGGGGCTGGATGTCGCTGAAGCTTTCTTT. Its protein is CASSFLQGLDVAEAFF.

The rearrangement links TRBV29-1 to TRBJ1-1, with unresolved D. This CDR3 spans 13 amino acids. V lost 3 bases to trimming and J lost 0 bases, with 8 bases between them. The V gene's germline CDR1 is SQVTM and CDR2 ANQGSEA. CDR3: CSVDRGLNTEAFF. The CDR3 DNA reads TGCAGCGTTGATCGAGGCCTGAACACTGAAGCTTTCTTT.

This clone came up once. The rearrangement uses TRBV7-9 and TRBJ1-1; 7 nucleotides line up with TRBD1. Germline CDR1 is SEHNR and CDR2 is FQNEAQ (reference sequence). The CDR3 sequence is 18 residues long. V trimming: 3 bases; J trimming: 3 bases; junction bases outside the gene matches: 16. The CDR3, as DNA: TGTGCCAGCAGCTTCAGGGGGGCATATACTATGAAAGACACTGAAGCTTTCTTT. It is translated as CASSFRGAYTMKDTEAFF.

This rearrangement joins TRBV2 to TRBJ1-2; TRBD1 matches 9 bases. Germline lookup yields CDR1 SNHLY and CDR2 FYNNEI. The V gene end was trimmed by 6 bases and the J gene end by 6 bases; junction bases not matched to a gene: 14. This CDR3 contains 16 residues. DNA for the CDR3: TGTGCCAGCAGGCTGGGACAGGGAGCGGGGAACAATGGCTACACCTTC. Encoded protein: CASRLGQGAGNNGYTF.

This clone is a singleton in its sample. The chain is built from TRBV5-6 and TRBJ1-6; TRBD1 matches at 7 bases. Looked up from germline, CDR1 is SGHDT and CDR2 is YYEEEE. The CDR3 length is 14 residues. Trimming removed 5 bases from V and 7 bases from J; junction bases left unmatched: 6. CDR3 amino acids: CASRRQGRNSPLHF. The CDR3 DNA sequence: TGTGCCAGCAGACGACAGGGCCGGAATTCACCCCTCCACTTT.

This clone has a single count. CDR3 DNA sequence: TGTGCCAGCATACGGGGGACCCGGCCCCAGCATTTT. Amino acid sequence: CASIRGTRPQHF. The chain couples TRBV2 to TRBJ1-5; D is perhaps TRBD1 (5 bases). V was clipped by 7 bases and J by 9 bases, with 13 bases between them. Germline CDR1 reads SNHLY; CDR2 reads FYNNEI. This CDR3 region has 12 residues.

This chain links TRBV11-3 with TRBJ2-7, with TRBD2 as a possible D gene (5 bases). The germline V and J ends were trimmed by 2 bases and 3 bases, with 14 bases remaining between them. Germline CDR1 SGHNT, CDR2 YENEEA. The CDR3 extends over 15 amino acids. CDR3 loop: CASSLNAAGGYEQYF. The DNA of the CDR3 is TGTGCCAGCAGCTTAAACGCGGCAGGAGGCTACGAGCAGTACTTC.

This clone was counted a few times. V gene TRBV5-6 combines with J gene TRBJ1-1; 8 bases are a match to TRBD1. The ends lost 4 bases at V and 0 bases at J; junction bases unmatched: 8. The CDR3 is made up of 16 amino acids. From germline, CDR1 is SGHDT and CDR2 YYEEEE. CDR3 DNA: TGTGCCAGCAGCCCAGGGACAGGAGGAATGAACACTGAAGCTTTCTTT. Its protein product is CASSPGTGGMNTEAFF.

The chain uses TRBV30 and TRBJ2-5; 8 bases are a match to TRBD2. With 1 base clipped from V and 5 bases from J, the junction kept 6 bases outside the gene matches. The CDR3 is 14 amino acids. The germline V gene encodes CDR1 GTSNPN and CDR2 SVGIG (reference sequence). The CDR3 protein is CAWSGSGTFETQYF. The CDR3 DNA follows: TGTGCCTGGAGTGGTAGCGGGACCTTTGAGACCCAGTACTTC.

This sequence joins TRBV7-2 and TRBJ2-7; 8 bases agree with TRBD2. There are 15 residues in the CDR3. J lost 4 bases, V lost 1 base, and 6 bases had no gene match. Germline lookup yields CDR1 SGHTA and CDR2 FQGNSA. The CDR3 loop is CASSLDGGAGYEQYF. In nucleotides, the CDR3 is TGTGCCAGCAGCTTAGACGGGGGGGCCGGTTACGAGCAGTACTTC.

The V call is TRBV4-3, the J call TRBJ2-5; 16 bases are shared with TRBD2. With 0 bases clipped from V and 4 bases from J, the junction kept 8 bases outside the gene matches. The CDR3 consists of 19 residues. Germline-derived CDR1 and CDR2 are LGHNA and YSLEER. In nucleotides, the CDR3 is TGCGCCAGCAGCCAAGATAGCCCGGGACTAGCGGGGGGGGGAGAGACCCAGTACTTC. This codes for CASSQDSPGLAGGGETQYF.

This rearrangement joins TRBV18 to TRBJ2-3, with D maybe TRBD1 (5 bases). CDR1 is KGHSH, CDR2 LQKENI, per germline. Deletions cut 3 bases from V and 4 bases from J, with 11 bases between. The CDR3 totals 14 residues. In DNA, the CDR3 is TGTGCCAGCTCACCGGGCAGGGCGGCAGATACGCAGTATTTT. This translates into CASSPGRAADTQYF.

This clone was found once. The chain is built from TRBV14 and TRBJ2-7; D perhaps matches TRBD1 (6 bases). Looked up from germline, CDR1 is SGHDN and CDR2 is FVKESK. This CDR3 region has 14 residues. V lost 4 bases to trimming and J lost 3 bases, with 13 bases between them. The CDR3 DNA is TGTGCCAGCAGCCCGCCTGACAGGTACTACGAGCAGTACTTC. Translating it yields CASSPPDRYYEQYF.

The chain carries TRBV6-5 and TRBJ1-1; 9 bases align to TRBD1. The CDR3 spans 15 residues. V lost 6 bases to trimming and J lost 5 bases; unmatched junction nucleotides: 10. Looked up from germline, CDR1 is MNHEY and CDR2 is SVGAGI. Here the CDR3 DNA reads TGTGCCAGCAGGACCCGACAGGGGGGGTTGACTGAAGCTTTCTTT. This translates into CASRTRQGGLTEAFF.

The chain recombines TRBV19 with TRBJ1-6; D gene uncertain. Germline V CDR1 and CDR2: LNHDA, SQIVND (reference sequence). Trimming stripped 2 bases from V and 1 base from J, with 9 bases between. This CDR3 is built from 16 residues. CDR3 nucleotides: TGTGCCAGTAGTATACGGGTCGGTTCCTATAATTCACCCCTCCACTTT. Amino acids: CASSIRVGSYNSPLHF.

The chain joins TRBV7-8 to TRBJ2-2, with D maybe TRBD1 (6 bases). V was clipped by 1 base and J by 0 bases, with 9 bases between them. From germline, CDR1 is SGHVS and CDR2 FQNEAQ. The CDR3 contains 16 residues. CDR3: CASSLVGGANTGELFF. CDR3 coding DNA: TGTGCCAGCAGCTTAGTAGGGGGTGCGAACACCGGGGAGCTGTTTTTT.